This T cell receptor beta chain was retrieved from a study of T cells in localized non-small cell lung cancer. Study-wide points: Tumor samples were not multi-region, leaving intratumor heterogeneity unexcluded. Of the tissues analyzed, uninvolved adjacent lung showed maximal T cell clonality, greater than tumor. Patients showing higher blood T cell density tended to see longer overall survival. Adjacent lung was found to contain a median approximately 60 of the top 100 tumor clones.

Method: immunoSEQ multiplex PCR; TCRdb's copy keeps in-frame clones and lacks some. The sample holds around 26,000 clones, around 85% seen once. About this clone itself: Its antigen is unknown.

The CDR3 is 14 residues long. Germline values: CDR1 SNHLY, CDR2 FYNNEI. The V end lost 4 bases, the J end lost 5 bases, and 11 bases lay between the germline ends. This clonotype originated in a man aged 35-69 years with stage III squamous cell lung carcinoma. The sequencing used peripheral blood, collected before any cancer treatment. This sequence joins TRBV2 and TRBJ1-4; no definite D call. The CDR3 sequence is CASSVIGSNEKLFF. DNA for the CDR3: TGTGCCAGCAGTGTCATCGGGTCAAATGAAAAACTGTTTTTT.